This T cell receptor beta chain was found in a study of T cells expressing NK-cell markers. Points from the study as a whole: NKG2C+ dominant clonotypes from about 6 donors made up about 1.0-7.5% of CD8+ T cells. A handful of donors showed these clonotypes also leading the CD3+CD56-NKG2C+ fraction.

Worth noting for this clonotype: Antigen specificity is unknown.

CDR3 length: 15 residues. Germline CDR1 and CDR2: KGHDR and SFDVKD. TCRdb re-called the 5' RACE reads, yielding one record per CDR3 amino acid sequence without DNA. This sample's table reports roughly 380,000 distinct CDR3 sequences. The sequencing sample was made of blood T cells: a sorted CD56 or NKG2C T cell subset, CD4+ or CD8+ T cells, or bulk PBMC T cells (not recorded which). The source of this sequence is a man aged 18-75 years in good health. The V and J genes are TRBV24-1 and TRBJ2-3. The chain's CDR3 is CATSDWNQGTDTQYF.